The clone carrying this T cell receptor (beta chain) was found a few times. The antigen remains undetermined. Primers: 60 Vbeta forward and 13 Jbeta reverse. Per the study methods: Unique TCR beta chains totaled roughly 81 million in a later count, with approximately 11 million of them shared. Method: immunoSEQ multiplex PCR; TCRdb's copy keeps in-frame clones and lacks some. The V and J calls and clone size are taken from that table; D and trimming were inferred from the DNA. This table holds some 48,000 clones, roughly 80% found once. The sample is drawn from a study of cytomegalovirus exposure and HLA in healthy donors. Across the whole study: Among over 300 genotyped donors, about 80% fell in the Caucasian-associated ancestry cluster.

Germline CDR1 reads MNHNS; CDR2 reads SASEGT. V was cut by 2 bases and J by 12 bases, with 20 bases left in between. The CDR3 spans 16 residues. General study points: It was shown in a later analysis that HLA-associated TCR beta chains were more clonally expanded than other, equally common chains. Cytomegalovirus status, reportedly, was diagnosed with high specificity and sensitivity by the classifier.

The sequenced sample consisted of PBMCs. This sequence originates from a man aged 25-45 years in good health and CMV-seropositive. The chain is built from TRBV6-1 and TRBJ2-6; a weak D match, TRBD2 (5 bases). DNA of the CDR3: TGTGCCAGCAGTGAAACACCGGGGATTCTTCCAGGCGTCCTGACTTTC. Protein: CASSETPGILPGVLTF.